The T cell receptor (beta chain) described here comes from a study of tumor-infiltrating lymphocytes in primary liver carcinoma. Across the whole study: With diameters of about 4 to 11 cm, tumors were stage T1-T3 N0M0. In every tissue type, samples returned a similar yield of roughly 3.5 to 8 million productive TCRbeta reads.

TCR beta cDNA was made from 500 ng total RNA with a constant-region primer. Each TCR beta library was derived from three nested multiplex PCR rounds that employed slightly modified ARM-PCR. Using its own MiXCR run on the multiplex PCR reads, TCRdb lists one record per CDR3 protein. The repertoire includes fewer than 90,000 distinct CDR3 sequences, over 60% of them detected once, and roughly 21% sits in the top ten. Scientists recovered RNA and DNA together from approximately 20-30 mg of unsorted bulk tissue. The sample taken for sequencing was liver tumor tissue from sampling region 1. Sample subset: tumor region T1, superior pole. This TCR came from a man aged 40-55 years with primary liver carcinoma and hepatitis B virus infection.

This CDR3 reads CASSEFVGPAASSGNTIYF. CDR3 coding DNA: TGTGCCAGCAGTGAATTTGTGGGTCCGGCCGCCTCCTCTGGAAACACCATATATTTT. The J gene is TRBJ1-3, the V gene TRBV2, with D uncertain. Trimming left V 2 bases short and J 0 bases short, with 20 bases between. The CDR3 runs 19 residues. CDR1 and CDR2 from the germline V gene are SNHLY and FYNNEI.